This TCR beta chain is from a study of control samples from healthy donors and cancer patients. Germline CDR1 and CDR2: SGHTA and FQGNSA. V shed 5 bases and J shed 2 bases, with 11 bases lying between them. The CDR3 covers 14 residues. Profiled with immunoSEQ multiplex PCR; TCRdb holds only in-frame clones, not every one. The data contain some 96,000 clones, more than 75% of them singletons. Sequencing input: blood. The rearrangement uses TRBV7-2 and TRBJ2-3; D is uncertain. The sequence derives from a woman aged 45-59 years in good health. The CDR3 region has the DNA TGTGCCAGCAGCCCCCTCTTATACACAGATACGCAGTATTTT. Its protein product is CASSPLLYTDTQYF.